This TCR beta chain appears in the sequencing data of a study of blood T cell repertoires in COVID-19. Study-wide background: Sample material is recorded as cDNA or gDNA derived from T cells, B-cell-depleted T cells, or PBMCs.

Repertoires were generated with immunoSEQ multiplex PCR, while TCRdb's copy carries only in-frame clones and drops some. This table has approximately 62,000 clones, roughly 72% appearing once. Per the germline V gene, CDR1 is GTSNPN and CDR2 is SVGIG (reference sequence). Trimming stripped 3 bases from V and 2 bases from J, with 13 bases between. The CDR3 consists of 14 residues. The sample consisted of peripheral blood. This receptor was obtained from a woman in her forties or fifties with active or convalescent COVID-19. The rearrangement uses TRBV30 and TRBJ2-5; perhaps TRBD2 as D (5 bases). CDR3 sequence: CAWSPGLLQETQYF. The CDR3 nucleotides are TGTGCCTGGAGCCCCGGACTTTTACAAGAGACCCAGTACTTC.